Each of the 27 T cell receptor beta chains below was sequenced from the same sample in a study of T cells in Graves' hyperthyroidism and ophthalmopathy. Regions amplified from RNA transcripts were the TCR beta CDR3 regions. The HTBI primer set drove a first-round RT-PCR of the TCR CDR3. TCRdb reprocessed the multiplex PCR reads via MiXCR and lists one record per CDR3 protein. The sample holds about 510,000 distinct CDR3 sequences, about 14% seen once. Sequencing was done on a sample of blood. The receptors shown here come from a middle-aged woman with Graves' hyperthyroidism.

This clonotype was seen ten or more times. This sequence joins TRBV9 and TRBJ2-1; TRBD2 aligns across 9 bases. With 0 bases clipped from V and 5 bases from J, the junction kept 9 bases outside the gene matches. The CDR3 loop spans 17 amino acids. Germline V gene lookup returns CDR1 SGDLS and CDR2 YYNGEE. The CDR3 protein is CASSVATTSGANNEQFF. CDR3 nucleotide sequence: TGTGCCAGCAGCGTAGCTACGACTAGCGGAGCTAACAATGAGCAGTTCTTC. Together with reference TRBV9 and TRBJ2-1, the CDR3 gives the full variable domain: DSGVTQTPKHLITATGQRVTLRCSPRSGDLSVYWYQQSLDQGLQFLIQYYNGEERAKGNILERFSAQQFPDLHSELNLSSLELGDSALYFCASSVATTSGANNEQFFGPGTRLTVL.

There are many counts of this clonotype. This chain connects TRBV20-1 to TRBJ1-5, with D perhaps matching TRBD1 (6 bases). V lost 0 bases and J lost 7, with 16 bases in between. Germline V lookup: CDR1 DFQATT, CDR2 SNEGSKA (reference sequence). This CDR3 has 15 residues. The CDR3: CSAREPGHQDQPQHF. The CDR3 DNA follows: TGCAGTGCTAGAGAACCGGGACATCAAGACCAGCCCCAGCATTTT.

This clonotype showed up many times. V usage is TRBV7-2 and J usage is TRBJ2-7; no clear D. V shed 1 base and J shed 5 bases, with 15 bases lying between them. The germline V gene encodes CDR1 SGHTA and CDR2 FQGNSA. The CDR3 totals 15 residues. The DNA for the CDR3 is TGTGCCAGCAGCTTAGAAGGTGTGCTAATCCACGAGCAGTACTTC. Its protein product is CASSLEGVLIHEQYF.

The chain carries TRBV18 and TRBJ2-6; tentative D call: TRBD2 (5 bases). The germline V gene has CDR1 KGHSH and CDR2 LQKENI. This CDR3 comprises 17 residues. Trimming stripped 0 bases from V and 2 bases from J, with 11 bases between. The DNA for the CDR3 is TGTGCCAGCTCACCACCAAGTTTCGGGGCTGGGGCCAACGTCCTGACTTTC. Protein product: CASSPPSFGAGANVLTF.

This clonotype was seen more than once but under ten times. The chain recombines TRBV24-1 with TRBJ2-3, with 10 bases lining up with TRBD1. The CDR3 has 15 residues. The germline V gene encodes CDR1 KGHDR and CDR2 SFDVKD. With V trimmed by 7 bases and J by 3 bases, 6 bases remained unmatched. CDR3: CATRPTGGETDTQYF. CDR3 in DNA: TGTGCCACCAGGCCGACAGGGGGCGAAACAGATACGCAGTATTTT.

This chain connects TRBV5-1 to TRBJ1-3, with a tentative D call TRBD1 (6 bases). The CDR3 sequence is 16 residues long. The germline V gene encodes CDR1 SGHRS and CDR2 YFSETQ. V was cut by 4 bases and J by 4 bases, with 18 bases left in between. CDR3 sequence: CASSPDPPTGGNTIYF. The CDR3 DNA follows: TGCGCCAGCAGCCCAGACCCCCCCACAGGGGGAAACACCATATATTTT.

This clonotype was counted at least ten times. The chain uses TRBV20-1 and TRBJ2-1, with D tentatively TRBD2 (5 bases). The CDR3 has 14 amino acids. The germline V gene has CDR1 DFQATT and CDR2 SNEGSKA (reference sequence). The V gene lost 1 base and the J gene lost 5 bases, with 12 bases spanning the gap. The CDR3 bases are TGCAGTGCTAGAGGGGGAGACTCGGACAATGAGCAGTTCTTC. It codes for CSARGGDSDNEQFF.

This clonotype was detected a few times. Mismatch with germline at one junction end may stem from a read error. The rearrangement links TRBV28 to TRBJ2-1, with TRBD1 matching 9 bases. CDR3 length: 15 amino acids. The germline V gene has CDR1 MDHEN and CDR2 SYDVKM. The DNA for the CDR3 is TGTGCCAGCAGCTCTACGGGACAGGGCTACAGTGAGCAGTTCTTC. It translates to CASSSTGQGYSEQFF.

This clonotype was picked up many times. This rearrangement joins TRBV9 to TRBJ2-3; TRBD2 matches at 8 bases. CDR3 size: 16 residues. Germline V gene lookup returns CDR1 SGDLS and CDR2 YYNGEE. Trimming at V came to 0 bases and at J to 1 base, leaving 4 bases not matched to a gene. In DNA, the CDR3 is TGTGCCAGCAGCGTAGAGATAGCGGGGCGCACAGATACGCAGTATTTT. Translation: CASSVEIAGRTDTQYF.

The table lists this clonotype with many counts. The chain couples TRBV18 to TRBJ2-3; 10 bases agree with TRBD1. Germline-derived CDR1 and CDR2 are KGHSH and LQKENI. This CDR3 is 17 amino acids long. Germline trimming cut 6 bases from V and 6 bases from J; bases unmatched to any gene: 15. CDR3 coding DNA: TGTGCCAGCTCCCCCCCTCTGGACAGGGGGTTTGTGGATACGCAGTATTTT. Protein sequence: CASSPPLDRGFVDTQYF.

The rearrangement uses TRBV27 and TRBJ2-1; tentatively, D is TRBD1 (6 bases). V was pared by 8 bases and J by 0 bases, with 14 bases between. This CDR3 has 15 residues. CDR1 is MNHEY, CDR2 SMNVEV, per germline (reference sequence). Here the CDR3 reads CASASLGASYNEQFF. CDR3 DNA: TGTGCCAGCGCCTCTTTGGGGGCCTCCTACAATGAGCAGTTCTTC.

There are a few counts of this clonotype. This chain connects TRBV2 to TRBJ2-5; D is uncertain. The CDR3 is 12 residues long. Germline V gene data show CDR1 as SNHLY and CDR2 as FYNNEI. V was trimmed by 6 bases and J by 5 bases, leaving 10 bases between them. CDR3 in DNA: TGTGCCAGCAGGTACGGCGCGGAGACCCAGTACTTC. It codes for CASRYGAETQYF.

This clonotype appeared a few times. The V call is TRBV12-3 or TRBV12-4, the J call TRBJ2-1; the D is unclear. V lost 6 bases to trimming and J lost 12 bases, with 12 bases between them. CDR3 length: 11 residues. Here the CDR3 DNA reads TGTGCCAGCAGCCCGTCTCAAGGGCAGTTCTTC. Translation gives CASSPSQGQFF.

This clonotype was found many times. The V gene is TRBV6-1, the J gene TRBJ2-1; 7 nucleotides line up with TRBD2. The CDR3 has 15 amino acids. Germline trimming cut 0 bases from V and 6 bases from J; bases unmatched to any gene: 5. Germline V CDR1 and CDR2: MNHNS, SASEGT. The chain's CDR3 is CASSEAGGPGNEQFF. CDR3 in DNA: TGTGCCAGCAGTGAAGCGGGAGGGCCCGGCAATGAGCAGTTCTTC.

The V call is TRBV12-3 or TRBV12-4, the J call TRBJ2-1, with 7 bases matching TRBD1. Losses at the gene ends were 7 bases for V and 0 bases for J; bases not matched to a gene: 6. This CDR3 region has 15 residues. CDR3 nucleotides: TGTGCCAGCACCCCCGGGACAGTCTCCTACAATGAGCAGTTCTTC. Its translation is CASTPGTVSYNEQFF.

In this sample, this clonotype turned up many times. CDR3 DNA sequence: TGTGCCAGCAGCGTAGGCGACTCCTACGAGCAGTACTTC. Its translation is CASSVGDSYEQYF. V is TRBV9 and J is TRBJ2-7; D not certain. This CDR3 contains 13 residues. CDR1 and CDR2 (germline): SGDLS, YYNGEE. Trimming removed 0 bases at V and 0 bases at J, with 4 bases between. The full variable domain, its missing parts supplied by reference TRBV9 and TRBJ2-7, is DSGVTQTPKHLITATGQRVTLRCSPRSGDLSVYWYQQSLDQGLQFLIQYYNGEERAKGNILERFSAQQFPDLHSELNLSSLELGDSALYFCASSVGDSYEQYFGPGTRLTVT.

This clonotype was counted at least ten times. The V and J genes are TRBV28 and TRBJ2-1, with D perhaps assigned TRBD1 or TRBD2 (6 bases each). V was cut by 6 bases and J by 6 bases, with 15 bases left in between. The CDR3 spans 14 residues. Looked up from germline, CDR1 is MDHEN and CDR2 is SYDVKM. The CDR3 spells CASSHPRGGNEQFF. In DNA form, the CDR3 reads TGTGCCAGCAGCCACCCCAGGGGAGGCAATGAGCAGTTCTTC.

This sequence joins TRBV12-3 or TRBV12-4 and TRBJ2-2; unclear D gene. V lost 6 bases and J 5 bases, leaving 10 bases between the germline ends. This CDR3 has 13 residues. The CDR3 sequence is CASRQKSTGELFF. CDR3 nucleotides: TGTGCCAGCAGACAGAAATCAACCGGGGAGCTGTTTTTT.

The genes are TRBV5-1 and TRBJ2-7, with TRBD1 matching over 9 bases. The CDR3 is 13 amino acids. V lost 6 bases and J lost 6; bases outside the gene matches: 7. Germline V gives CDR1 SGHRS, CDR2 YFSETQ. The CDR3 sequence is CASTSGQGGEQYF. CDR3 nucleotide sequence: TGCGCCAGCACCTCGGGACAGGGCGGCGAGCAGTACTTC.

The chain joins TRBV29-1 to TRBJ2-3; D may correspond to TRBD1 or TRBD2 (5 bases each). V was pared by 6 bases and J by 3 bases, with 19 bases between. The CDR3 covers 15 residues. Germline-derived CDR1 and CDR2 are SQVTM and ANQGSEA. The CDR3 coding sequence is TGCAGCGTCGCTGCCCCGGGGCGTGGGACAGATACGCAGTATTTT. This translates into CSVAAPGRGTDTQYF.

There are a few counts of this clonotype. V and J are TRBV29-1 and TRBJ1-1, with D unclear. The CDR3 totals 10 residues. The germline CDR1 and CDR2 sequences are SQVTM and ANQGSEA. The V end was cut by 6 bases, the J end by 7 bases, with 9 bases between. Written as DNA, the CDR3 is TGCAGCGTCCATGACGGTGAAGCTTTCTTT. Protein: CSVHDGEAFF. The variable domain in full, with the rest retrieved from reference TRBV29-1 and TRBJ1-1, is SAVISQKPSRDICQRGTSLTIQCQVDSQVTMMFWYRQQPGQSLTLIATANQGSEATYESGFVIDKFPISRPNLTFSTLTVSNMSPEDSSIYLCSVHDGEAFFGQGTRLTVV.

In this sample, this clonotype turned up many times. The chain uses TRBV6-1 and TRBJ1-6; TRBD1 might be the D (6 bases). V was shortened by 1 base and J by 11 bases, with 12 bases between the two germline ends. This CDR3 region has 14 residues. CDR1 MNHNS and CDR2 SASEGT come from the germline V gene. The CDR3 spells CASSEDRVSPPLHF. As DNA, the CDR3 is TGTGCCAGCAGTGAAGACAGGGTTTCTCCACCCCTCCACTTT.

This clonotype was counted many times. V and J are TRBV4-1 and TRBJ2-3; D might be TRBD1 (6 bases). In germline, CDR1 is MGHRA, CDR2 YSYEKL. V was cut by 3 bases and J by 6 bases, with 10 bases left in between. The CDR3 is 13 amino acids. The CDR3 bases are TGCGCCAGCAGCCAGGGGACATGGGATACGCAGTATTTT. This gives the protein CASSQGTWDTQYF.

This clonotype was detected ten times or more. The CDR3 region is CASILTTGASNSPLHF. The CDR3 nucleotides are TGTGCCAGCATCTTAACGACAGGGGCTTCTAATTCACCCCTCCACTTT. The V gene is TRBV6-1, the J gene TRBJ1-6; 8 bases are a match to TRBD1. Trimming cost V 7 bases and J 6 bases; bases outside gene matches: 11. Looked up from germline, CDR1 is MNHNS and CDR2 is SASEGT. The CDR3 spans 16 residues.

This clonotype was detected a few times. This sequence joins TRBV6-1 and TRBJ1-2; D is unclear. The CDR3 is made up of 12 amino acids. Trimming shortened V by 0 bases and J by 8 bases, and 7 bases separated the two germline ends. CDR1 and CDR2 (germline): MNHNS, SASEGT. CDR3 sequence: CASSEASLGYTF. In DNA, the CDR3 is TGTGCCAGCAGTGAAGCGTCCCTCGGCTACACCTTC.

The sample holds a few counts of this clonotype. The gene calls are TRBV28 and TRBJ2-3, with TRBD2 matching over 11 bases. The V gene end was trimmed by 6 bases and the J gene end by 6 bases; junction bases not matched to a gene: 8. The CDR3 is made up of 15 amino acids. The germline V gene has CDR1 MDHEN and CDR2 SYDVKM. CDR3 nucleotide sequence: TGTGCCAGCAGCAGTACTAGCGGGAGTGGTGATACGCAGTATTTT. Its protein is CASSSTSGSGDTQYF.

In its sample, this clonotype was seen once. The junction and the germline gene differ at one end; a read error may be behind it. The genes are TRBV5-1 and TRBJ1-1; maybe TRBD1 (6 bases). Looked up from germline, CDR1 is SGHRS and CDR2 is YFSETQ. The CDR3 contains 15 residues. The CDR3 bases are TGCGCCAGCAGCTTGGCTGCAGGGGCGAACACTGGAGCTTTCTTT. Encoded protein: CASSLAAGANTGAFF.